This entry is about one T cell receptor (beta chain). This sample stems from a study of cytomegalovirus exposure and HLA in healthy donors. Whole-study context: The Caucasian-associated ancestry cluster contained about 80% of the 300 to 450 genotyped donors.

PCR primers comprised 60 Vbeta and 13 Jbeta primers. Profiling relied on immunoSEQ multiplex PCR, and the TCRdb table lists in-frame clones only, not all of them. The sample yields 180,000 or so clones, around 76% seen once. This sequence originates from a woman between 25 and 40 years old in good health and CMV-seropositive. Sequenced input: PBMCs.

This CDR3 is CASSQERGLGEQFF. The CDR3 DNA follows: TGCGCCAGCAGCCAAGAGAGGGGGCTAGGGGAGCAGTTCTTC. The chain is built from TRBV4-3 and TRBJ2-1; TRBD1 aligns across 7 bases. V lost 0 bases, J lost 10 bases, and 6 bases stayed unmatched. The CDR3 is 14 amino acids. In germline, CDR1 is LGHNA, CDR2 YSLEER.